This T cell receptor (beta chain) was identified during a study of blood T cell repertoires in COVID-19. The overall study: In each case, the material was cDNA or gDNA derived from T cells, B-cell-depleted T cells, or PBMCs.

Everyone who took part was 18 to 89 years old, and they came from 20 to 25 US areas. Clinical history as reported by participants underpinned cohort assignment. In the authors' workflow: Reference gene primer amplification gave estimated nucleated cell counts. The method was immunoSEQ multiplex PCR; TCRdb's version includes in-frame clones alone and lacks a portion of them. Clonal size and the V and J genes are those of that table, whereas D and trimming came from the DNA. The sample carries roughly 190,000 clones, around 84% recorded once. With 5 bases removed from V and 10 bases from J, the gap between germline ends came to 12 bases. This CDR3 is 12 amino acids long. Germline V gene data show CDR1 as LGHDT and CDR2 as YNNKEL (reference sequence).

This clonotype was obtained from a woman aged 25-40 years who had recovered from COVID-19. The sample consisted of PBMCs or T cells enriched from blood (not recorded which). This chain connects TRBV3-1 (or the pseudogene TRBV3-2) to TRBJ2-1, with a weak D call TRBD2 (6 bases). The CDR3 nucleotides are TGTGCCAGCAGCAGCGGGTTGATAGAGCAGTTCTTC. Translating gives CASSSGLIEQFF.